The 9 T cell receptor beta chains in this list originate from one sample, sequenced in a study of CD8+CD57+ T cells in acquired aplastic anemia. In patients chosen for sequencing, flow cytometry had shown CD8+CD57+ cell expansion. The study profiled TCR beta VDJ and CDR3 using genomic DNA as template. TCRdb reanalysed the reads using MiXCR and keeps one entry per CDR3 protein. The data contain 450,000 to 600,000 distinct CDR3 sequences, 25% to 40% of them seen just once; the ten biggest clones take up less than 0.85%. The sample taken for sequencing was sorted CD4+, CD8+, or CD8+CD57+ T cells (not recorded which) from PBMCs. The receptors here all came from a human donor with aplastic anemia.

At least ten counts were recorded for this clonotype. The V gene is TRBV20-1, the J gene TRBJ1-3; D call uncertain. V dropped 4 bases and J dropped 0 bases, with 10 bases sitting between them. Germline CDR1 DFQATT, CDR2 SNEGSKA (reference sequence). The CDR3 totals 14 residues. DNA for the CDR3: TGCAGTGCTACCGCAGCAGTCTCTGGAAACACCATATATTTT. It is translated as CSATAAVSGNTIYF.

This clonotype was recorded many times. The rearrangement joins TRBV11-3 to TRBJ2-7; TRBD2 might be the D (5 bases). The germline V gene encodes CDR1 SGHNT and CDR2 YENEEA. The CDR3 contains 11 residues. V was clipped by 7 bases and J by 6 bases, with 10 bases between them. The CDR3 bases are TGTGCCAGCACCGGAGGCAGCGAGCAGTACTTC. It is translated as CASTGGSEQYF.

Ten or more counts support this clonotype. This rearrangement joins TRBV24-1 to TRBJ2-3; D gene ambiguous. V was clipped by 5 bases and J by 6 bases, with 11 bases between them. The CDR3 is made up of 13 amino acids. Germline CDR1 and CDR2: KGHDR and SFDVKD. DNA for the CDR3: TGTGCCACCAGTGCTCCTTACACCGATACGCAGTATTTT. Protein sequence: CATSAPYTDTQYF.

This clonotype was recorded a few times. V and J are TRBV10-1 and TRBJ2-7; 11 bases are shared with TRBD1. The CDR3 contains 13 residues. The trim removed 7 bases at V and 5 bases at J, leaving 4 bases unmatched. Germline lookup yields CDR1 WNHNN and CDR2 SYGVQD (reference sequence). CDR3 sequence: CASTGQGAHEQYF. DNA of the CDR3: TGCGCCAGCACTGGACAGGGGGCCCACGAGCAGTACTTC.

This clonotype has a count of ten or more. The chain couples TRBV29-1 to TRBJ1-4; D perhaps matches TRBD1 (6 bases). The CDR3 contains 15 residues. Between the trimmed V and J ends, which lost 8 bases and 6 bases, there was a span of 22 bases. Germline V lookup: CDR1 SQVTM, CDR2 ANQGSEA. Written as DNA, the CDR3 is TGCAGCACTTCCGACAGGCCTGGGGGATATGAAAAACTGTTTTTT. Translation: CSTSDRPGGYEKLFF.

J is TRBJ2-5 and V is TRBV29-1, with D hard to call. This CDR3 comprises 12 residues. Germline V gene data show CDR1 as SQVTM and CDR2 as ANQGSEA. The V end was cut by 4 bases, the J end by 6 bases, with 12 bases between. This CDR3 is CSVAILEKTQYF. Here the CDR3 DNA reads TGCAGCGTTGCAATCCTGGAAAAGACCCAGTACTTC.

This clonotype was seen ten or more times. This sequence joins TRBV7-9 and TRBJ2-1, with unresolved D. The CDR3 covers 12 residues. Trimming left V 2 bases short and J 6 bases short, with 5 bases between. Germline V gene data show CDR1 as SEHNR and CDR2 as FQNEAQ (reference sequence). This chain's CDR3 is CASSLRVNEQFF. The CDR3 nucleotides are TGTGCCAGCAGCTTAAGGGTCAATGAGCAGTTCTTC.

The genes are TRBV5-1 and TRBJ2-2; D could derive from TRBD1 or TRBD2 (5 bases each). The V gene's germline CDR1 is SGHRS and CDR2 YFSETQ. V was pared by 4 bases and J by 6 bases, with 16 bases between. CDR3 length: 15 amino acids. CDR3 sequence reads: CASSLGPGVAGELFF. CDR3 bases: TGCGCCAGCAGCCTGGGACCTGGGGTAGCCGGGGAGCTGTTTTTT.

This clonotype turned up a few times. J is TRBJ2-1 and V is TRBV4-1; either TRBD1 or TRBD2 may supply D (6 bases each). CDR3 length: 14 residues. Trimming removed 4 bases at V and 5 bases at J, with 12 bases between. Germline-derived CDR1 and CDR2 are MGHRA and YSYEKL. CDR3 protein: CASSPGDWNNEQFF. In DNA, the CDR3 is TGCGCCAGCAGCCCAGGGGACTGGAACAATGAGCAGTTCTTC.